The present TCR beta chain was sequenced within a study of shared clonotypes between healthy human individuals (dated by TCRdb to about 2020). Context from the whole study: The cohort comprised two women and a few men aged 18 to 49 years. For each donor, three plates each were used for CD4 naive and CD4 memory, two plates were used for CD8 naive, and one plate was used for CD8 memory. To estimate repertoire size and how much clonotypes are shared between individuals, the study performed deep sequencing of blood TCR repertoires from a few healthy adults. To increase sequencing depth and limit assay-specific biases, TCR repertoire library preparation and sequencing were carried out by different laboratories using diverse techniques. Leukapheresis yielded between about 0.94 and 9.5 billion PBMCs per donor. Summary of the overall study and its limitations: Compared with non-shared clonotypes, clonotypes shared by all four sorted-subset donors had higher generation probabilities. Sampling was restricted to blood, and TCR repertoires in tissue are likely to differ from TCR repertoires in blood. Pairwise subsampling led to the expectation that sequencing depth would affect the degree of clonotype sharing among donors. Approximately 5% of naive CD4, 3.5% of naive CD8, about 2.1% of memory CD4, and less than 0.45% of memory CD8 clonotypes were shared across a few donors. Rarefaction of sorted-subset datasets indicated incomplete sequencing despite the large sequencing depth. The small number of donors limited the genetic and exposure-history diversity represented. Estimated clonotype richness was generally larger for naive than for memory subsets.

Regarding this clone: This clone's antigen is unknown. The sample holds no much larger clone one base away, and base qualities are not on file.

Healthy HIV-negative adults with no recently reported acute infections or vaccinations were included as donors. All donors were Caucasian adults living in Nashville, Tennessee, USA. CD4+ T cells were enriched by magnetic negative selection; naive cells were then positively selected on CD45RA, and the negative fraction formed the memory subset. Blood was collected by leukapheresis, and PBMCs were isolated by Ficoll-Histopaque density gradient centrifugation and then cryopreserved in liquid nitrogen vapor phase. Analytical flow cytometry was used to check the purity and quantity of each magnetically sorted T cell population. Genomic DNA was isolated from every sorted fraction and measured by UV absorbance on a Nanodrop 2000c. TCR CDR3 regions were amplified from genomic DNA by multiplex PCR using the deep immunoSEQ assay. Extracted genomic DNA from each cell subset was distributed evenly across all wells of several immunoSEQ 96-well plates, and each plate was treated as a replicate. For sorted subsets, each replicate PCR was loaded with approximately 190 ng genomic DNA, equivalent to about 30,000 T cell genomes. The purified libraries were quantified using a Qubit 3.0 fluorometer, sized with a Bioanalyzer 2100, and then quantified again using the KAPA Library Quantification kit. Each immunoSEQ 96-well plate was sequenced on its own single-read 150-cycle Illumina NextSeq 550 flow cell. In the paper's pipeline: Because only junctional sequences without quality scores were contained in the immunoSEQ output, filtering matching that applied to full-length reads could not be performed. Sequences were annotated with PyIR, a Python wrapper for IgBLAST v1.9, and V/J genes and CDR3 were assigned using IMGT germline references. Any read was removed if the V/J assignment was weak (E-value above 1e-6), the CDR3 was missing, or the read contained stop codons, out-of-frame junctions, or ambiguous translated residues. V3J clonotypes were defined as sequences sharing the same inferred V gene, J gene, and CDR3 amino acid sequence. Percentage overlap between repertoires was computed as shared unique clonotypes divided by the size of the smaller repertoire. Repertoire richness was assessed with RTK rarefaction, the Chao1 estimator, and Recon v2.1 estimates of unobserved clonotypes. Generation probabilities were computed with OLGA for all TCRbeta clonotypes obtained by the gDNA method from a few donors. TCRdb provides this immuneACCESS table in a form limited to in-frame rearrangements. Some clones are lacking; in checked studies, under half of them reflect an unresolved V gene, and why the rest are absent is not known. From that table come the V and J calls and clone size; the DNA was used to work out D and trimming. This sample holds hundreds of thousands of clones; under 80% were observed only once. The ten largest clones add up to less than 2% of the sample.

Trimming takes 9 bases off V and 1 base off J; junction bases not matched to a gene: 8. Based on the germline V gene, the CDR1 and CDR2 sequences are ENHRY and SYGVKD. Its CDR3 holds 14 amino acids, cysteine through phenylalanine. Only the CDR3 portion is preserved as DNA: 42 bases, with reading frame beginning at the first base. The TCR comes from a woman aged 25-40 years in good health. Recombination linked TRBV10-3 to TRBJ2-7; TRBD2 matches 8 bases in the middle. The specimen was memory CD4+ T cells sorted from blood. In the paper's terms, the cell subset or site label means: CD45RA-negative fraction. The nucleotide sequence reads TGTGCCATACGAGACGCTAGCGGGTCCTACGAGCAGTACTTC. Protein translation: CAIRDASGSYEQYF.